This T cell receptor (beta chain) was documented in a study of T cell changes during pregnancy in multiple sclerosis. Clones were sequenced by immunoSEQ multiplex PCR, and TCRdb holds only the in-frame ones, with some missing. This table has 120,000 or so clones, 90% to 95% appearing once. V lost 6 bases and J lost 6; bases outside the gene matches: 7. Germline V gives CDR1 MNHEY, CDR2 SMNVEV (reference sequence). The CDR3 loop spans 15 amino acids. V gene TRBV27 combines with J gene TRBJ2-2; 10 nucleotides agree with TRBD1. This clonotype originated in a female donor with multiple sclerosis, enrolled in a pregnancy study. The sample in question was peripheral blood, obtained before pregnancy. CDR3 sequence reads: CASRLGQGFPGELFF. In DNA, the CDR3 is TGTGCCAGCAGACTGGGACAGGGGTTTCCCGGGGAGCTGTTTTTT.